This TCR beta chain was found in a study of T cells in women clearing cervical HPV infection. Overall study context: Control women cleared a single incident HPV16 infection within 12 months. HLA type stays a possible confounder, typing being limited. Points from the study as a whole: Richness differences could reflect unmeasured T-cell content per sample.

The CDR3 is made up of 16 amino acids. Germline V gene lookup returns CDR1 MGHDK and CDR2 SYGVNS. V lost 2 bases and J 0 bases, leaving 13 bases between the germline ends. Of note for this clone: Antigen specificity is unknown. The read terminates 3 residues before the CDR3 end, so the remaining end is supplied by the germline J gene.

Average input was 1200 ng genomic DNA for immunoSEQ TCR beta CDR3 amplification. Here immunoSEQ multiplex PCR was the method, and the copy in TCRdb shows in-frame clones only, minus some. This sample's clone table lists 30,000 to 45,000 clones. This clonotype was sampled from a woman between 18 and 69 years old with a cervical HPV16 infection that either progressed to CIN3+ or cleared (not recorded which). Sequenced sample: blood buffy coat. The rearrangement links TRBV25-1 to TRBJ2-5, with a weak D call TRBD1 (5 bases). The CDR3 bases that were read are TGTGCCAGCAGTGAAAGGGGCAGGGCTTACCAAGAGACC. Protein sequence: CASSERGRAYQET. The whole CDR3 is CASSERGRAYQETQYF.